This is a list of T cell receptor beta chains from one sample in a study of beta chain features in type 1 diabetes. Using immunoSEQ multiplex PCR, the repertoire was profiled, and TCRdb retains in-frame clones only, with some absent. The top ten hold more than 0.1% of the sample, which has about 650,000 clones, about an eighth seen once. Source material: naive CD4+ T cells from blood. These receptors originate from a man between 25 and 39 years old with type 1 diabetes. Each CDR3 is given with its conserved first and last residue. A D gene is named only where the DNA matches it firmly.

TRBD1	TRBV19	TRBJ1-4	CASSIRRTGGDEKLFF
.	TRBV28	TRBJ1-2	CASSLENSNYGYTF
.	TRBV25-1	TRBJ1-1	CASSTGTPLEAFF
TRBD1	TRBV11-2	TRBJ2-2	CASSPRTGRNTGELFF
.	TRBV4-3	TRBJ1-2	CASSQDSYGYTF
.	TRBV9	TRBJ2-6	CASSARSGANVLTF
TRBD1	TRBV11-3	TRBJ2-7	CASSRTGNPYEQYF
TRBD1	TRBV19	TRBJ2-3	CASSEGGGPDTQYF
.	TRBV13	TRBJ2-6	CASSSIPTAAFSGANVLTF
.	TRBV10-3	TRBJ1-5	CAISAGINQPQHF
.	TRBV4-3	TRBJ1-2	CASSQEAANYGYTF
TRBD2	TRBV7-2	TRBJ2-1	CASSLWLAGANEQFF
TRBD1	TRBV28	TRBJ2-7	CASLTVQGGLYEQYF
TRBD2	TRBV19	TRBJ2-5	CASRERGGQETQYF
.	TRBV5-4	TRBJ2-3	CASSPGSRTDTQYF
.	TRBV5-4	TRBJ1-5	CASSADGQPQHF
TRBD1	TRBV7-8	TRBJ1-2	CASSLAQGTNYGYTF
.	TRBV20-1	TRBJ1-4	CGWQKHEKLFF
.	TRBV5-1	TRBJ2-4	CASSFQGSAKNIQYF
TRBD1	TRBV9	TRBJ2-5	CASSASTGSQYF
.	TRBV7-2	TRBJ2-3	CASSSQNTQYF
.	TRBV14	TRBJ2-1	CASSQLVLIGEQFF
.	TRBV4-1	TRBJ1-5	CASSLTVDQPQHF
.	TRBV7-8	TRBJ2-2	CASSLVQGGIGELFF
.	TRBV18	TRBJ2-7	CASSPPSLPTYEQYF
.	TRBV5-1	TRBJ2-5	CASSPGRTQETQYF
TRBD2	TRBV28	TRBJ2-7	CASRPSGDPEEQYF
.	TRBV7-8	TRBJ1-2	CASSLVAREVYGYTF
.	TRBV5-1	TRBJ2-6	CASSLEVGANVLTF
TRBD1	TRBV4-3	TRBJ2-3	CASRQHLQGTDTQYF
.	TRBV10-3	TRBJ2-1	CAIRRDDPSSYNEQFF
.	TRBV7-2	TRBJ2-7	CASSHPGAEQYF
.	TRBV2	TRBJ1-2	CASSVDSNYGYTF
.	TRBV27	TRBJ1-5	CASSSRGGREQPQHF
.	TRBV7-8	TRBJ1-1	CASSFRRSSRGTEAFF
.	TRBV7-9	TRBJ1-1	CASSLKGSTEAFF
.	TRBV7-2	TRBJ1-6	CASSPQAQENSPLHF
TRBD1	TRBV5-6	TRBJ2-1	CASSLGQGYNEQFF
TRBD2	TRBV7-2	TRBJ2-1	CASTQGTINEQFF
.	TRBV6-6	TRBJ2-1	CASSYVKRDNEQFF
.	TRBV7-8	TRBJ2-5	CASSRATPTQYF
.	TRBV5-1	TRBJ1-2	CASSLRGDYGYTF
TRBD1	TRBV19	TRBJ1-1	CASSAMTGGGTEAFF
.	TRBV28	TRBJ2-7	CASSGEGTGAEQYF
TRBD1	TRBV27	TRBJ2-1	CASSDPGQGYNEQFF
.	TRBV15	TRBJ1-6	CATSRTVSYSPLHF
TRBD2	TRBV2	TRBJ2-3	CASRSPSGGAHTQYF
.	TRBV10-3	TRBJ2-1	CAISEGGLSYNEQFF
.	TRBV19	TRBJ1-2	CASSRDRISYGYTF
TRBD2	TRBV7-2	TRBJ2-3	CASSLRAAGGRDTQYF
TRBD2	TRBV2	TRBJ2-5	CASSEALAGEQETQYF
.	TRBV7-2	TRBJ1-1	CASSLENRGAAFF
TRBD1	TRBV5-4	TRBJ2-6	CASSINRGSGANVLTF
TRBD1	TRBV14	TRBJ1-2	CASSHATGFGYTF
.	TRBV7-9	TRBJ2-1	CASSFLRGHEQFF
TRBD1	TRBV11-3	TRBJ2-1	CASSGQGSYNEQFF
TRBD2	TRBV7-9	TRBJ2-3	CASSLPSSGYTDTQYF
.	TRBV4-3	TRBJ1-2	CASSQVGTGLDGYTF